This TCR beta chain appears in the sequencing data of a study of blood T cell repertoires in COVID-19 (dated by TCRdb to about 2020). At the level of the whole study: The collaborator samples originated in the United States, Italy and Spain and spanned the acute and convalescent phases of COVID-19. Subjects who had been exposed to COVID-19, were actively infected with it, or had recovered from it provided the deeply sampled blood TCRbeta repertoires that made up the dataset. Nearly every sample came with metadata listing a de-identified subject ID, COVID-19 status, age in years and sex. Samples were obtained from the ongoing ImmuneRACE study (first 160 participants) and from over 1,000 subjects provided by 6 global collaborators. The material from the prospective study consisted of cDNA or gDNA derived from T cells, B-cell-depleted T cells, or PBMCs. Where available, HLA class I and class II types were obtained from metadata supplied by the sample provider rather than from assay-based typing. A freely available public database, intended as a resource for researchers studying the immune response to SARS-CoV-2, is where the repertoires were released. Results and caveats for the whole study, not just this receptor: The amount of clinical and demographic metadata varied by source and participant and was provided uncurated.

TCRbeta CDR3 regions were amplified from genomic DNA using the immunoSEQ Assay, a bias-controlled multiplex PCR. In the original analysis: The number of nucleated cells in each sample was estimated from the amplification of reference gene primers within the assay. Sequence reads were collapsed and filtered to measure the absolute abundance of every unique TCRbeta CDR3 rearrangement. Productive Simpson clonality was computed per sample as the square root of Simpson's diversity index over productive rearrangements. In its TCRdb copy, this immuneACCESS table keeps in-frame sequences only and misses some clones. Where compared with another copy, unresolved V genes explain less than half of these, and the others have no known cause. For V, J and clone size, that table is used; D and trimming come from the DNA. Recorded for this sample are around 130,000 clones; 80% to 85% of them occurred a single time. The biggest ten clones account for about 8% of the sample.

CDR1 and CDR2 were assigned from the germline V gene as SGHAT and FQNNGV. From V the trimming removes 1 base and from J it removes 4 bases, while the gene matches leave 6 bases of the junction unaccounted for. Its CDR3 holds 15 amino acids, cysteine through phenylalanine. The retained sequence is limited to the CDR3, 45 bases, with the frame set at the first base. Whole blood was collected in K2EDTA tubes by collaborating institutions according to the institutions' own protocols. For TCRbeta analysis, collaborators shipped samples in one of three forms: frozen whole blood, isolated PBMCs, or DNA extracted from either of those sample types. Turning to this clone: Its antigen has not been determined. Base qualities are missing; no much larger clone stands one base away.

The sample was peripheral blood. The rearrangement joined TRBV11-2 to TRBJ2-7; 8 central bases correspond to TRBD1. The TCR sequence derives from a human donor in a cohort sampled during active COVID-19. The sequenced DNA is TGTGCCAGCAGCTTAGCAGGGGGCAAGACTTACGAGCAGTACTTC. It translates as CASSLAGGKTYEQYF. The full variable domain, with segments outside the CDR3 supplied by the reference TRBV11-2 and TRBJ2-7 proteins, appears as EAGVAQSPRYKIIEKRQSVAFWCNPISGHATLYWYQQILGQGPKLLIQFQNNGVVDDSQLPKDRFSAERLKGVDSTLKIQPAKLEDSAVYLCASSLAGGKTYEQYFGPGTRLTVT.